This T cell receptor beta chain comes out of a study of CD8+CD57+ T cells in acquired aplastic anemia. Study-level findings and limits: CD8+ Simpson's diversity in patients was not significantly different from that in controls.

Genomic DNA provided the template from which TCR beta VDJ and CDR3 profiles were obtained. TCRdb re-analysed the reads in MiXCR, keeping a single row per CDR3 protein. The sample has 150,000 to 200,000 distinct CDR3 sequences, roughly three fifths seen once; the top ten hold roughly 42%. Details on this clonotype: Its antigen is undetermined.

In patients chosen for sequencing, flow cytometry had shown CD8+CD57+ cell expansion. Everyone among the patients had severe acquired aplastic anemia. Blood came from patients not yet given any therapy. Germline V CDR1 and CDR2: SGHNT, YYREEE (reference sequence). After removal of 2 bases from V and 9 bases from J, the junction contained 7 bases not matched to a gene. The CDR3 has 13 amino acids. The chain couples TRBV5-4 to TRBJ1-2; 7 nucleotides align to TRBD1. Sequenced: sorted CD4+, CD8+, or CD8+CD57+ T cells (not recorded which) from PBMCs. This TCR was sampled from a human donor with aplastic anemia. The CDR3 DNA reads as TGTGCCAGCAGCTTATTTGGGACAGAGAGCTACACCTTC. Residues: CASSLFGTESYTF.